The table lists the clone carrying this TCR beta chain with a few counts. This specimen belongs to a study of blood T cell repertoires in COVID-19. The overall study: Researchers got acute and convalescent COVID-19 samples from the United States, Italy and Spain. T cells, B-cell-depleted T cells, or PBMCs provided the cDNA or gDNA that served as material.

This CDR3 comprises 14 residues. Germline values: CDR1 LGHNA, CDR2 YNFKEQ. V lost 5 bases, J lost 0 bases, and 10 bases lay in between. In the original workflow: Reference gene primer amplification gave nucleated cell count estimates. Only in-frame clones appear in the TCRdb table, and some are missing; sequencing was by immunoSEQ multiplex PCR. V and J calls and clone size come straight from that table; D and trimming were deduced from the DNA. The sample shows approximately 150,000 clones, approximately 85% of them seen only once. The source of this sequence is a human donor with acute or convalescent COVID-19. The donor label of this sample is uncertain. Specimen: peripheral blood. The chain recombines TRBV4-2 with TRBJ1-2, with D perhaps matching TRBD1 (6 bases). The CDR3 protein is CASSGQIANYGYTF. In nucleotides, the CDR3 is TGTGCCAGCAGCGGACAGATAGCTAACTATGGCTACACCTTC.